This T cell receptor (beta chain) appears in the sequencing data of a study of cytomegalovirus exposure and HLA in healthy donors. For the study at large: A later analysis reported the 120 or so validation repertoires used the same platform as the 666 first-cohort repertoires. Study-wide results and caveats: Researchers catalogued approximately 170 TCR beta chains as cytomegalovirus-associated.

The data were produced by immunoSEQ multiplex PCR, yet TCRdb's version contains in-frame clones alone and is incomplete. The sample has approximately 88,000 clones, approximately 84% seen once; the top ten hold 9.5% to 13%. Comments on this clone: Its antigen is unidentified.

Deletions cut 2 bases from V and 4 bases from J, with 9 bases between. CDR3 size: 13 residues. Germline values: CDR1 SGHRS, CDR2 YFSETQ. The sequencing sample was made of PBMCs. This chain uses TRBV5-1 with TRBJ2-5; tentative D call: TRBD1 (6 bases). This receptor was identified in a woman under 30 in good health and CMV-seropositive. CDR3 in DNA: TGCGCCAGCAGCTTACAGGGCCCAGAGACCCAGTACTTC. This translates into CASSLQGPETQYF.